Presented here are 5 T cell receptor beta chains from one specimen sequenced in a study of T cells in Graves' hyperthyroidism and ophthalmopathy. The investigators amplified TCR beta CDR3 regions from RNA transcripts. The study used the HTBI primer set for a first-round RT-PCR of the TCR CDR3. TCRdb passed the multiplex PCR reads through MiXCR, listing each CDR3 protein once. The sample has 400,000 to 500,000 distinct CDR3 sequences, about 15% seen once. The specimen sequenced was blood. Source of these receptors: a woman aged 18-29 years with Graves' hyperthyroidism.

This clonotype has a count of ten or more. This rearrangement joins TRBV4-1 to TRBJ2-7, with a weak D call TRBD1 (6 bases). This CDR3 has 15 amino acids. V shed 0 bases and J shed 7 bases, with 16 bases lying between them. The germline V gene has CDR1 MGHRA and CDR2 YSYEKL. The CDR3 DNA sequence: TGCGCCAGCAGCCAAGAACAGGGCTTGCCCTGGGAGCAGTACGTC. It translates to CASSQEQGLPWEQYV.

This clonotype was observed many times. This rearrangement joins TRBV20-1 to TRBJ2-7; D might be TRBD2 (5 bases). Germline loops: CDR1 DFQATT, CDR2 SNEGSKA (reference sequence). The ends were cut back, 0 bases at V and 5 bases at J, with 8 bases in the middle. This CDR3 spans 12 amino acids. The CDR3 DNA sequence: TGCAGTGCTAGAGACGAACTAGACGAGCAGTACTTC. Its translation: CSARDELDEQYF.

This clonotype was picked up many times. CDR3 amino acids: CASSLSRGDVPYEQYF. CDR3 in DNA: TGTGCCAGCAGTTTATCAAGGGGTGATGTTCCCTACGAGCAGTACTTC. The chain has TRBV27 and TRBJ2-7; weak D call: TRBD1 (5 bases). Germline CDR1 is MNHEY and CDR2 is SMNVEV (reference sequence). This CDR3 contains 16 residues. The V gene lost 0 bases and the J gene lost 2 bases, with 14 bases spanning the gap.

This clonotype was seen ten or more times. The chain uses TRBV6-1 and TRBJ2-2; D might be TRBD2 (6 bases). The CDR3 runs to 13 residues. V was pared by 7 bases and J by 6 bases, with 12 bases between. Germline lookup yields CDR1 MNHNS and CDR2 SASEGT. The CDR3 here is CASKTREAGELFF. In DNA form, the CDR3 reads TGTGCCAGCAAGACTAGGGAGGCCGGGGAGCTGTTTTTT.

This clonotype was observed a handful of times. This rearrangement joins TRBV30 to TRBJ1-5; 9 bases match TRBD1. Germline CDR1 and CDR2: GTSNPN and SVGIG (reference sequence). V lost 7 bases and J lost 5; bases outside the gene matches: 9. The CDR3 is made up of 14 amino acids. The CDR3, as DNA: TGTGCCTCATCATGGGACAGGGCGGATCAGCCCCAGCATTTT. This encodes CASSWDRADQPQHF.